This T cell receptor (beta chain) was found in a study of T-cell reconstitution after alpha-beta-depleted transplantation in children. Unique molecular identifiers featured in how the TCRbeta library was prepared. TCRdb reanalysed the PCR reads using MiXCR and keeps one entry per CDR3 protein. The data show some 530,000 distinct CDR3 sequences, around 12% seen once. V lost 6 bases to trimming and J lost 6 bases, with 13 bases between them. This CDR3 is 13 amino acids long. The specimen comprised PBMCs from the stem cell graft donor, sampled from the stem cell graft. This TCR was recovered from a human donor who donated a stem cell graft to a child with combined immunodeficiency. The chain recombines TRBV12-3 or TRBV12-4 with TRBJ2-3; D is possibly TRBD1 (6 bases). CDR3 protein: CASRPQGSDTQYF. The CDR3 DNA follows: TGTGCCAGCAGGCCTCAGGGGTCCGATACGCAGTATTTT.